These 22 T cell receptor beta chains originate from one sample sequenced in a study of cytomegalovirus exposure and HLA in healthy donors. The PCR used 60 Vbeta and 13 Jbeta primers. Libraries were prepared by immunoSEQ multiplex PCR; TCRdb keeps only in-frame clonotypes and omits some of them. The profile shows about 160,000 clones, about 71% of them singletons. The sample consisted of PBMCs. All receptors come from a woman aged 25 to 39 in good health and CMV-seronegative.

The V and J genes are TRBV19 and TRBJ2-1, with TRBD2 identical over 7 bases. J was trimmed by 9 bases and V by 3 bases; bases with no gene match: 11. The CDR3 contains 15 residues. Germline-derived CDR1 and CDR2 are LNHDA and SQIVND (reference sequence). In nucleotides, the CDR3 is TGTGCCAGTAGTATGCTTTCCTACCCGGGGGGTGAGCAGTTCTTC. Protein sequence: CASSMLSYPGGEQFF.

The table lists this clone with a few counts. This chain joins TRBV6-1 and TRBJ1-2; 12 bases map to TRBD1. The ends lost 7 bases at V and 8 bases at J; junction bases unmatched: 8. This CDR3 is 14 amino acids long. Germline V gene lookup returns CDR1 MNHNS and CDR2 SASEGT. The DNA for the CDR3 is TGTGCCAGCATACCGGGACAGGGGGCAGAGGGCTACACCTTC. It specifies CASIPGQGAEGYTF.

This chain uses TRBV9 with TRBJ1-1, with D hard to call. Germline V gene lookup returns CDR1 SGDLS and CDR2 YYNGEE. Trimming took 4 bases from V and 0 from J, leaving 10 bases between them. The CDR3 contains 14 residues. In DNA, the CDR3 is TGTGCCAGCAGCCCGGAAGAGGTGAACACTGAAGCTTTCTTT. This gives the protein CASSPEEVNTEAFF. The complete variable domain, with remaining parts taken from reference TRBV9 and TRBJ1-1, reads DSGVTQTPKHLITATGQRVTLRCSPRSGDLSVYWYQQSLDQGLQFLIQYYNGEERAKGNILERFSAQQFPDLHSELNLSSLELGDSALYFCASSPEEVNTEAFFGQGTRLTVV.

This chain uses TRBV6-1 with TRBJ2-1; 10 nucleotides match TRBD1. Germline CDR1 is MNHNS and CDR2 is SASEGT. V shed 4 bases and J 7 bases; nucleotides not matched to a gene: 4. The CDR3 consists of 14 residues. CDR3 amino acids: CASSGGTGVNEQFF. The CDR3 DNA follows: TGTGCCAGCAGTGGGGGGACAGGGGTTAATGAGCAGTTCTTC.

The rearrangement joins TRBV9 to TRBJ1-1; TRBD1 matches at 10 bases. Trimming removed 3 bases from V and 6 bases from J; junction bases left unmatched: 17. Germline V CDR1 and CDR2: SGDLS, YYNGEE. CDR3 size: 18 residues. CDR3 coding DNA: TGTGCCAGCAGCGGGGCCCCGGGACAGGGGTCCACGATCTCTGAAGCTTTCTTT. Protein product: CASSGAPGQGSTISEAFF.

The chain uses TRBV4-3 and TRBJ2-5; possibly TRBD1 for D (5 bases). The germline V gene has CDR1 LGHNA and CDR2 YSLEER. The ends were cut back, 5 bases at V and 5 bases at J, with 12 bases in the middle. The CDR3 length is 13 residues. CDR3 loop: CASSRQGGETQYF. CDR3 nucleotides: TGCGCCAGCAGCAGGCAGGGTGGGGAGACCCAGTACTTC.

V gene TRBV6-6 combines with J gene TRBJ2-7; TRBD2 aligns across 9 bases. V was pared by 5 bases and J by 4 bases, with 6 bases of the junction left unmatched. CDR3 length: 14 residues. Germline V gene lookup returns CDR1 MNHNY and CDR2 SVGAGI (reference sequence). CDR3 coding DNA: TGTGCCAGCAGTCCTGCGGGAGGGCCGTACGAGCAGTACTTC. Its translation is CASSPAGGPYEQYF.

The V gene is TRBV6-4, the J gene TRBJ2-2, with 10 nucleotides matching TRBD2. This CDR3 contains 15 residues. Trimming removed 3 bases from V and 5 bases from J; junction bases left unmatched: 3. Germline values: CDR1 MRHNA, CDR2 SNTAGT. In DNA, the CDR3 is TGTGCCAGCAGTGAGCAACTAGCGGGGACCGGGGAGCTGTTTTTT. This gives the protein CASSEQLAGTGELFF.

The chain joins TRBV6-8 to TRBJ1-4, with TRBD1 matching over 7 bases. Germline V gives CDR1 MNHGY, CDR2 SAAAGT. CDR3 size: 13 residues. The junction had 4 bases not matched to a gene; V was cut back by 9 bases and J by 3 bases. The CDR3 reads CARMTGSNEKLFF. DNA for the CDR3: TGTGCCAGAATGACAGGGTCTAATGAAAAACTGTTTTTT.

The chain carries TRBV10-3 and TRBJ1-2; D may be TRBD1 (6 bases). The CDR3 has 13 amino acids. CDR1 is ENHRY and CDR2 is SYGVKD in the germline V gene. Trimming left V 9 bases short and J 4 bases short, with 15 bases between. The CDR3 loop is CAIRQALLYGYTF. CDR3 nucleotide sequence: TGTGCCATAAGACAGGCCCTCCTCTATGGCTACACCTTC.

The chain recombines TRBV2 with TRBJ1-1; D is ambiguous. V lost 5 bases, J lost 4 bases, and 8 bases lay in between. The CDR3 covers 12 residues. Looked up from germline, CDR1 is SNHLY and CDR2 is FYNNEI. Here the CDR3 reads CASSPGLTEAFF. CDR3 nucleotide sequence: TGTGCCAGCAGTCCGGGTCTCACTGAAGCTTTCTTT.

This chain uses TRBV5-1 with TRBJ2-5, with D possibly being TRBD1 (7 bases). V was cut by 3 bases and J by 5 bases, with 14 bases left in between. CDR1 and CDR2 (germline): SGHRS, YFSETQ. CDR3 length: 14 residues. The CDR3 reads CASSSTGAGETQYF. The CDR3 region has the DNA TGCGCCAGCAGCTCTACAGGGGCGGGGGAGACCCAGTACTTC.

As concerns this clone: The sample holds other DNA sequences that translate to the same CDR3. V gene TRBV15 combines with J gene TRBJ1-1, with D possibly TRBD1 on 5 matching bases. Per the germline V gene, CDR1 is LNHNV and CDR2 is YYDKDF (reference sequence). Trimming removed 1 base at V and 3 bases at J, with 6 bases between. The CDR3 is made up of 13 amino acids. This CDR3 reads CATSRGGDTEAFF. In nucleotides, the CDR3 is TGTGCCACCAGCAGAGGGGGGGACACTGAAGCTTTCTTT.

The CDR3 loop reads CASSLRGWGTGVTEAFF. The CDR3 DNA follows: TGTGCCAGCAGCCTGAGGGGCTGGGGGACAGGGGTGACTGAAGCTTTCTTT. J is TRBJ1-1 and V is TRBV11-1; TRBD1 aligns across 10 bases. This CDR3 has 17 residues. Per the germline V gene, CDR1 is SGHAT and CDR2 is FQDESV (reference sequence). Unmatched junction bases numbered 14, after V lost 5 bases and J lost 5 bases.

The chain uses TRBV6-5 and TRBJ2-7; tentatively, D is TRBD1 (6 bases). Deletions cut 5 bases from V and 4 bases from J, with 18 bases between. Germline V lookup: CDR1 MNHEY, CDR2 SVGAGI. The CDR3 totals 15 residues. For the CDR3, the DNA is TGTGCCAGCAGTACCCCGGGCAGGGGCGGGTACGAGCAGTACTTC. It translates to CASSTPGRGGYEQYF.

CDR3 residues: CASSFLGQTHEQYF. The CDR3 DNA reads TGTGCCAGCAGTTTTTTGGGACAAACACACGAGCAGTACTTC. The chain employs TRBV27 and TRBJ2-7, with a tentative D call TRBD1 (6 bases). The CDR3 has 14 amino acids. Germline CDR1 reads MNHEY; CDR2 reads SMNVEV (reference sequence). Trimming took 3 bases from V and 5 from J, leaving 14 bases between them.

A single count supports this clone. The CDR3 nucleotides are TGTGCCAGCTCACCACCCAGGGGAGAGGGCACCGGGGAGCTGTTTTTT. Translation: CASSPPRGEGTGELFF. The V and J genes are TRBV18 and TRBJ2-2; possibly TRBD1 for D (6 bases). Per the germline V gene, CDR1 is KGHSH and CDR2 is LQKENI. V was clipped by 0 bases and J by 4 bases, with 12 bases between them. The length of the CDR3 is 16 residues. The variable domain in full, completed from reference TRBV18 and TRBJ2-2, reads NAGVMQNPRHLVRRRGQEARLRCSPMKGHSHVYWYRQLPEEGLKFMVYLQKENIIDESGMPKERFSAEFPKEGPSILRIQQVVRGDSAAYFCASSPPRGEGTGELFFGEGSRLTVL.

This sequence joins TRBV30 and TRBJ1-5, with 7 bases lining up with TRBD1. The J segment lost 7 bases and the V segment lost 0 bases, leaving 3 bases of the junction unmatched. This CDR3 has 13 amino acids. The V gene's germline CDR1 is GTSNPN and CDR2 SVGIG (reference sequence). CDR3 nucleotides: TGTGCCTGGAGTGTACAGGGGTGGCAGCCCCAGCATTTT. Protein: CAWSVQGWQPQHF.

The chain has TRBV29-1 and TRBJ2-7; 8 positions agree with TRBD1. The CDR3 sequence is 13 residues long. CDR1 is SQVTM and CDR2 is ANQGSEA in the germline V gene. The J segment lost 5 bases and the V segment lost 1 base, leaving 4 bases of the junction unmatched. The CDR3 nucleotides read TGCAGCGTTGAAGCCGACAGGGGACACGAGCAGTACTTC. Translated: CSVEADRGHEQYF.

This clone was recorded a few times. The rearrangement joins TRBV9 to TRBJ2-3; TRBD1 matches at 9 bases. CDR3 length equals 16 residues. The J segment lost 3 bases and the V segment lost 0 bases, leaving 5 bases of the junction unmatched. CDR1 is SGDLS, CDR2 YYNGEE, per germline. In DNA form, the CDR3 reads TGTGCCAGCAGCGTAGCTGCGGACAGGGGAACAGATACGCAGTATTTT. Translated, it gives CASSVAADRGTDTQYF.

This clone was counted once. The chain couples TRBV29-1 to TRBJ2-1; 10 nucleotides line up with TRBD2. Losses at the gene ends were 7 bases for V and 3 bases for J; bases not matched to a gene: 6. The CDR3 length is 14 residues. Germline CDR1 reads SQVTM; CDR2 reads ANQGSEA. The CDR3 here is CSGAGGPIYNEQFF. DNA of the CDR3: TGCAGCGGAGCGGGAGGGCCGATCTACAATGAGCAGTTCTTC.

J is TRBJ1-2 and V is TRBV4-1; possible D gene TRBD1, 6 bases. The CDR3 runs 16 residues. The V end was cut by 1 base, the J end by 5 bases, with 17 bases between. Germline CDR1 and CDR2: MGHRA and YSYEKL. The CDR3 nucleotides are TGCGCCAGCAGCCAAGGTTTTGGAAGAGGGGGATATGGCTACACCTTC. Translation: CASSQGFGRGGYGYTF.